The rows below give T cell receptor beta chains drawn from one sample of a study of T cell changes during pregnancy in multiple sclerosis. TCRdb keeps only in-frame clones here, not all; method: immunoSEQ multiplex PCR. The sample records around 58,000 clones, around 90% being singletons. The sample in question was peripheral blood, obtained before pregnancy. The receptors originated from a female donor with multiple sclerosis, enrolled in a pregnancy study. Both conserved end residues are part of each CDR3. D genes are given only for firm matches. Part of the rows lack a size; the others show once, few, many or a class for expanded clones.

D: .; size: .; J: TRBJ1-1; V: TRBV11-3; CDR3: CASSQGSGGAFF; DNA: TGTGCCAGCAGCCAAGGATCTGGAGGAGCTTTCTTT
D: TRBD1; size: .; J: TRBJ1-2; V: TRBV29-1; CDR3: CSVEDRGRDYGYTF; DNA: TGCAGCGTTGAGGACAGGGGGCGAGACTATGGCTACACCTTC
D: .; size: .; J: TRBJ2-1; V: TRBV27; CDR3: CASSDDLGWSEQFF; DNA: TGTGCCAGCTCCGACGACCTAGGTTGGAGTGAGCAGTTCTTC
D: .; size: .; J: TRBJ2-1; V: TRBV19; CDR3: CASSMGGLGNNEQFF; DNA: TGTGCCAGTAGTATGGGGGGATTGGGAAACAATGAGCAGTTCTTC
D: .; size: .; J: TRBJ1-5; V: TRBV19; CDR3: CASSWTDGNQPQHF; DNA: TGTGCCAGTTCCTGGACAGATGGCAATCAGCCCCAGCATTTT
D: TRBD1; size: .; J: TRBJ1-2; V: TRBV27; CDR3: CASSPWGQGDGYTF; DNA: TGTGCCAGCAGCCCCTGGGGACAGGGCGATGGCTACACCTTC
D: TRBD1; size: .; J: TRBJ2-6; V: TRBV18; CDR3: CASSPTGAGANVLTF; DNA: TGTGCCAGCTCACCGACAGGGGCTGGGGCCAACGTCCTGACTTTC
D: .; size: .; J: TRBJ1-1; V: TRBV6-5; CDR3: CASSPYKGGTEAFF; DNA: TGTGCCAGCAGCCCCTATAAGGGGGGGACTGAAGCTTTCTTT
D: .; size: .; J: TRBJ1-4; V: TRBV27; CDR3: CASSPLTPEKLFF; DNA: TGTGCCAGCAGTCCCCTTACACCCGAAAAACTGTTTTTT
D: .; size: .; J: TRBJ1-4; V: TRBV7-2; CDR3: CASRRGGGDEKLFF; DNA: TGTGCCAGCCGGCGCGGGGGAGGTGACGAAAAACTGTTTTTT
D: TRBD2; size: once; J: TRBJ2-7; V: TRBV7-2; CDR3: CASTQRGGGSSYEQYF; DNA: TGTGCCAGCACCCAGAGGGGCGGGGGGAGCTCCTACGAGCAGTACTTC
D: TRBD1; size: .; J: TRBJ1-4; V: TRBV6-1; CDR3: CASSQGQGRNEKLFF; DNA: TGTGCCAGCAGCCAGGGACAGGGGCGGAATGAAAAACTGTTTTTT
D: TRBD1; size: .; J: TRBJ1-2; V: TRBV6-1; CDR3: CASSADRVGYTF; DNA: TGTGCCAGCAGTGCCGACAGGGTTGGCTACACCTTC
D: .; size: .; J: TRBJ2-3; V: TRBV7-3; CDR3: CASSLRGRGNTDTQYF; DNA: TGTGCCAGCAGCTTAAGGGGCAGGGGTAACACAGATACGCAGTATTTT
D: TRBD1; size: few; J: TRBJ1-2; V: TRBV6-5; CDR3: CASTPRQGAYGYTF; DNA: TGTGCCAGCACCCCCCGGCAGGGGGCGTATGGCTACACCTTC
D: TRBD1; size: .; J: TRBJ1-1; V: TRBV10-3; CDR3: CAIRGERDRDLDEAFF; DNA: TGTGCCATCAGGGGGGAGCGGGACAGGGACCTCGATGAAGCTTTCTTT
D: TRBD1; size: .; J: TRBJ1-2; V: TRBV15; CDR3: CATSRDDRATTF; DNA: TGTGCCACCAGCAGGGATGACAGGGCCACCACCTTC
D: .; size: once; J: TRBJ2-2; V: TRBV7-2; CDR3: CASSSWLTGNTGELFF; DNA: TGTGCCAGCAGCTCCTGGTTAACGGGGAACACCGGGGAGCTGTTTTTT
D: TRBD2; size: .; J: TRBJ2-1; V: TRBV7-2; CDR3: CASSLWGLAGGDSYNEQFF; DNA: TGTGCCAGCAGCTTATGGGGACTAGCGGGGGGGGACTCCTACAATGAGCAGTTCTTC
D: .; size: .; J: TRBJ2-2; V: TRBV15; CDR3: CATSREAEVTGELFF; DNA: TGTGCCACCAGCAGAGAAGCCGAGGTTACCGGGGAGCTGTTTTTT
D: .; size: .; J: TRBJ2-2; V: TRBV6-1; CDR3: CASRRTANTGELFF; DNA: TGTGCCAGCAGGAGGACAGCGAACACCGGGGAGCTGTTTTTT
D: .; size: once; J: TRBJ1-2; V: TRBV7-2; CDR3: CASSSRLLNYGYTF; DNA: TGTGCCAGCAGCTCCAGACTCCTTAACTATGGCTACACCTTC
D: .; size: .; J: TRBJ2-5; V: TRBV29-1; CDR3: CSVMSRAHGGETQYF; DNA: TGCAGCGTCATGAGCCGGGCCCACGGAGGGGAGACCCAGTACTTC
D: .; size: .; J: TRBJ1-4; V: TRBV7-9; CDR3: CASSRGGVEGSEKLFF; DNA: TGTGCCAGCAGTAGGGGGGGCGTGGAAGGGAGTGAAAAACTGTTTTTT
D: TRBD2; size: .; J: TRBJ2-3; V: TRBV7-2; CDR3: CASSVSGGAGADTQYF; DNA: TGTGCCAGCAGCGTCAGCGGGGGGGCGGGCGCAGATACGCAGTATTTT
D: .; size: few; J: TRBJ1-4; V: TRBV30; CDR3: CAQQEATNEKLFF; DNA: TGTGCCCAGCAGGAGGCAACTAATGAAAAACTGTTTTTT
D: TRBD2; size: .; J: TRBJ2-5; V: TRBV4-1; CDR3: CASSQERGSVETQYF; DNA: TGCGCCAGCAGCCAGGAGCGGGGAAGTGTAGAGACCCAGTACTTC
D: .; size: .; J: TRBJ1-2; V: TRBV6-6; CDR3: CASRNSYGYTF; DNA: TGTGCCAGCAGAAACTCTTATGGCTACACCTTC
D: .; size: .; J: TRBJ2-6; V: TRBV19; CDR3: CASSIGGSGANVLTF; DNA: TGTGCCAGTAGTATAGGAGGCTCTGGGGCCAACGTCCTGACTTTC
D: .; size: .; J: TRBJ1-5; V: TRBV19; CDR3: CASSIGNQPQHF; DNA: TGTGCCAGTAGTATCGGCAATCAGCCCCAGCATTTT
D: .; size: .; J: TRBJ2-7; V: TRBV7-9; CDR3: CASSPQTESYEQYF; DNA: TGTGCCAGCAGCCCACAGACCGAGTCCTACGAGCAGTACTTC
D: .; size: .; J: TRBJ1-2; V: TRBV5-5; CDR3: CASLKDPEGYGYTF; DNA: TGTGCCAGCCTGAAGGATCCAGAGGGATATGGCTACACCTTC
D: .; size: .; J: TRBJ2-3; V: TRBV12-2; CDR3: CASRPSSGRESTDTQYF; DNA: TGTGCAAGTCGCCCCTCCTCAGGGAGGGAAAGCACAGATACGCAGTATTTT
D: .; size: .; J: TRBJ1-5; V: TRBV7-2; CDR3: CASSLDGGVGQPQHF; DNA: TGTGCCAGCAGCTTAGATGGCGGAGTCGGACAGCCCCAGCATTTT
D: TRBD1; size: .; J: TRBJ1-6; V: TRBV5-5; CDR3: CASSRDREYSPLHF; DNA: TGTGCCAGCAGCCGGGACAGGGAGTACTCACCCCTCCACTTT
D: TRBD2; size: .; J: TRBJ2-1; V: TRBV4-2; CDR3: CASSQDATTSGGRSYNEQFF; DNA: TGTGCCAGCAGCCAAGATGCCACCACTAGCGGGGGCCGCTCCTACAATGAGCAGTTCTTC
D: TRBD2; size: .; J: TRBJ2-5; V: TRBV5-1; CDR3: CASSLNLAGGSQGETQYF; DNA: TGCGCCAGCAGCTTGAACTTAGCGGGGGGGAGCCAGGGGGAGACCCAGTACTTC